This entry lists 5 T cell receptor beta chains sequenced from one sample in a study of molecular identifiers for immune sequencing clone quantification. One entry per CDR3 protein, called by TCRdb with MiXCR from the PCR reads. The table includes 2,000 to 2,500 distinct CDR3 sequences, around 25% detected once. Input material: naive CD8+ T cells from blood, with Jurkat cell RNA spiked in. Described subset: FACS-sorted CD8+CD4-CCR7+CD45RA+ naive T cells. The receptor source for this set is a human donor in good health. Some libraries in this study had Jurkat cell RNA spiked in.

This clonotype was seen a handful of times. This chain uses TRBV27 with TRBJ2-1; D might be TRBD2 (6 bases). Germline V gene data show CDR1 as MNHEY and CDR2 as SMNVEV (reference sequence). The CDR3 sequence is 13 residues long. Between the trimmed V and J ends, which lost 5 bases and 7 bases, there was a span of 12 bases. The CDR3 coding sequence is TGTGCCAGCAGTCTAGGAGGGCCTAATGAGCAGTTCTTC. The encoded protein is CASSLGGPNEQFF.

This clonotype qualifies as large (0.1 to 1%). The chain combines TRBV5-6 with TRBJ2-5, with TRBD2 as a possible D gene (5 bases). The CDR3 has 14 residues. V dropped 4 bases and J dropped 4 bases, with 14 bases sitting between them. The germline gives CDR1 SGHDT, CDR2 YYEEEE. CDR3 nucleotides: TGTGCCAGCAGCCCCCTCCCAGGAGGAGAGACCCAGTACTTC. Its protein is CASSPLPGGETQYF.

This clonotype is deemed medium-sized. The chain carries TRBV3-1 and TRBJ2-1; TRBD1 or TRBD2 may be the D gene (5 bases each). The germline CDR1 and CDR2 sequences are LGHDT and YNNKEL (reference sequence). The CDR3 loop spans 15 amino acids. Trimming took off 4 bases at V and 7 bases at J, with 17 bases between the two ends. CDR3 residues: CASSRTGTRSNEQFF. The CDR3 DNA reads TGTGCCAGCAGCCGGACCGGGACCCGATCTAATGAGCAGTTCTTC.

Relative to its sample, this clonotype is medium-sized. V and J are TRBV12-3 or TRBV12-4 and TRBJ2-2; no reliable D call. The CDR3 extends over 13 amino acids. V lost 5 bases and J 6 bases, leaving 10 bases between the germline ends. The CDR3 DNA reads TGTGCCAGCAGTCCCGTGGTATCCGGGGAGCTGTTTTTT. Encoded protein: CASSPVVSGELFF.

This clonotype qualifies as medium-sized. The CDR3 is CASSRPGTGELFF. The CDR3 DNA reads as TGTGCCAGCAGCCGACCGGGGACCGGGGAGCTGTTTTTT. The chain combines TRBV7-2 with TRBJ2-2, with D maybe TRBD2 (5 bases). Germline V gene lookup returns CDR1 SGHTA and CDR2 FQGNSA. With 5 bases removed from V and 5 bases from J, the gap between germline ends came to 9 bases. The CDR3 is 13 amino acids.